The next 21 T cell receptor beta chains were all read from a single sample in a study of T cell responses to AZD1222 COVID-19 vaccine. Libraries were prepared by immunoSEQ multiplex PCR; TCRdb keeps only in-frame clonotypes and omits some of them. The sample contains 150,000 to 200,000 clones, around nine tenths of which appear only once. The source material was peripheral blood, sampled 28 days after the second AZD1222 dose. The receptors shown here come from an adult who received the AZD1222 COVID-19 vaccine.

The V call is TRBV12-5, the J call TRBJ2-7; 7 bases align to TRBD1. Unmatched junction bases numbered 11, after V lost 0 bases and J lost 6 bases. The CDR3 is 16 amino acids. From germline, CDR1 is LGHNT and CDR2 FRNRAP. The CDR3 DNA follows: TGTGCTAGTGGTTTGGTACGATACAGGGGAGAGGTCGAGCAGTACTTC. This gives the protein CASGLVRYRGEVEQYF.

As DNA, the CDR3 is TGTGCCAGCAGTTACATTTATAGCAATCAGCCCCAGCATTTT. Protein product: CASSYIYSNQPQHF. The chain is built from TRBV6-5 and TRBJ1-5; no definite D call. The CDR3 consists of 14 residues. With 2 bases removed from V and 0 bases from J, the gap between germline ends came to 5 bases. Germline loops: CDR1 MNHEY, CDR2 SVGAGI.

The chain is built from TRBV29-1 and TRBJ2-1; weak D call: TRBD2 (5 bases). Per the germline V gene, CDR1 is SQVTM and CDR2 is ANQGSEA. This CDR3 comprises 12 residues. Between the trimmed V and J ends, which lost 6 bases and 6 bases, there was a span of 12 bases. CDR3 sequence: CSVRGPGNEQFF. In DNA form, the CDR3 reads TGCAGCGTCCGAGGGCCTGGCAATGAGCAGTTCTTC.

This clone was picked up many times. The chain links TRBV28 to TRBJ2-7; no firm D call. Between the trimmed V and J ends, which lost 3 bases and 3 bases, there was a span of 9 bases. The CDR3 runs 13 residues. Per germline, CDR1 MDHEN and CDR2 SYDVKM. DNA of the CDR3: TGTGCCAGCAGTTTGGGTACGTACTACGAGCAGTACTTC. It translates to CASSLGTYYEQYF.

The chain employs TRBV30 and TRBJ1-1, with D unresolved. Trimming pared 1 base from V and 5 bases from J, leaving 8 bases between. The CDR3 has 12 amino acids. Germline V gene data show CDR1 as GTSNPN and CDR2 as SVGIG (reference sequence). CDR3 in DNA: TGTGCCTGGAGTGGGGCGGGGACTGAAGCTTTCTTT. As protein: CAWSGAGTEAFF.

CDR3 coding DNA: TGTGCCAGCAGCGCACGGACAGGGGGCGAGGGGACAGATACGCAGTATTTT. Its translation: CASSARTGGEGTDTQYF. The chain is built from TRBV7-9 and TRBJ2-3; TRBD1 matches 11 bases. There are 17 residues in the CDR3. Trimming cost V 5 bases and J 3 bases; bases outside gene matches: 10. From germline, CDR1 is SEHNR and CDR2 FQNEAQ (reference sequence).

The chain couples TRBV5-8 to TRBJ2-7; TRBD2 aligns across 13 bases. V gave up 4 bases and J gave up 3 bases; unmatched junction bases: 4. CDR3 size: 15 residues. CDR1 SGHTS and CDR2 YDEGEE come from the germline V gene. CDR3 sequence (DNA): TGTGCCAGCAGCCCCGGACTAGCGGGAGTCTACGAGCAGTACTTC. Protein product: CASSPGLAGVYEQYF.

V is TRBV6-2 or TRBV6-3 and J is TRBJ2-4, with 7 bases aligning to TRBD1. CDR1 and CDR2 from the germline V gene are MNHEY and SVGEGT. The V and J ends lost 6 bases and 1 base, in that order; junction bases with no gene match: 15. This CDR3 has 18 amino acids. CDR3 protein: CASSTTGLRSGAKNIQYF. CDR3 nucleotides: TGTGCCAGCAGCACGACAGGGTTGCGTTCCGGGGCCAAAAACATTCAGTACTTC.

This rearrangement joins TRBV4-2 to TRBJ2-1; 16 bases are a match to TRBD2. With V trimmed by 0 bases and J by 6 bases, 5 bases remained unmatched. This CDR3 spans 18 amino acids. From germline, CDR1 is LGHNA and CDR2 YNFKEQ. CDR3 loop: CASSQDGTSGRALNEQFF. The CDR3 coding sequence is TGTGCCAGCAGCCAAGATGGGACTAGCGGGAGGGCCCTCAATGAGCAGTTCTTC.

The rearrangement uses TRBV7-9 and TRBJ1-2; D may be TRBD1 (6 bases). This CDR3 is 14 amino acids long. V was shortened by 5 bases and J by 1 base, with 11 bases between the two germline ends. CDR1 SEHNR and CDR2 FQNEAQ come from the germline V gene (reference sequence). For the CDR3, the DNA is TGTGCCAGCAGCCCCAACAGGGATAACTATGGCTACACCTTC. This translates into CASSPNRDNYGYTF.

V usage is TRBV6-5 and J usage is TRBJ2-7; D is tentatively TRBD1 or TRBD2 (5 bases each). The germline V gene has CDR1 MNHEY and CDR2 SVGAGI. The CDR3 contains 14 residues. Trimming removed 6 bases from V and 7 bases from J, with 19 bases in between. CDR3 nucleotides: TGTGCCAGCAGCTCCGGGACGGTGCTTTGGGAGCAGTACTTC. Protein sequence: CASSSGTVLWEQYF.

The chain carries TRBV30 and TRBJ1-1; TRBD1 matches 9 bases. Germline CDR1 GTSNPN, CDR2 SVGIG (reference sequence). V lost 4 bases, J lost 2 bases, and 8 bases stayed unmatched. The CDR3 runs to 15 residues. CDR3 protein: CAWKQGAALNTEAFF. DNA for the CDR3: TGTGCCTGGAAACAGGGGGCGGCCTTAAACACTGAAGCTTTCTTT.

The CDR3 nucleotides read TGTGCCAGCAGCTCGACTGGGAGCTCCTACAATGAGCAGTTCTTC. Translating it yields CASSSTGSSYNEQFF. This chain uses TRBV7-8 with TRBJ2-1, with D tentatively TRBD2 (5 bases). Trimming shortened V by 4 bases and J by 0 bases, and 10 bases separated the two germline ends. Germline V gene lookup returns CDR1 SGHVS and CDR2 FQNEAQ. There are 15 residues in the CDR3.

The chain employs TRBV6-5 and TRBJ2-7, with D perhaps TRBD1 (5 bases). Germline V lookup: CDR1 MNHEY, CDR2 SVGAGI. The CDR3 is made up of 13 amino acids. V lost 6 bases, J lost 3 bases, and 12 bases lay in between. CDR3 loop: CASSQGHLYEQYF. CDR3 coding DNA: TGTGCCAGCAGCCAAGGACACCTCTACGAGCAGTACTTC.

The chain has TRBV7-9 and TRBJ2-1; TRBD2 agrees at 9 bases. This CDR3 is built from 18 residues. The V segment lost 0 bases and the J segment 0 bases; nucleotides outside the gene matches: 6. Germline V gives CDR1 SEHNR, CDR2 FQNEAQ (reference sequence). The CDR3: CASSLAGLAGSSYNEQFF. The CDR3, as DNA: TGTGCCAGCAGCTTAGCAGGTCTAGCGGGGTCCTCCTACAATGAGCAGTTCTTC.

V is TRBV28 and J is TRBJ2-7; the D is unclear. The germline V gene encodes CDR1 MDHEN and CDR2 SYDVKM. V was clipped by 3 bases and J by 3 bases, with 12 bases between them. This CDR3 contains 14 residues. CDR3 region: CASSFADGHYEQYF. The CDR3 DNA reads as TGTGCCAGCAGTTTTGCGGACGGCCACTACGAGCAGTACTTC.

The chain has TRBV5-4 and TRBJ2-7, with D hard to call. CDR3 length equals 13 residues. V lost 4 bases to trimming and J lost 2 bases, with 10 bases between them. Germline V CDR1 and CDR2: SGHNT, YYREEE (reference sequence). In DNA form, the CDR3 reads TGTGCCAGCAGCCCGCCTGGACCCTACGAGCAGTACTTC. Protein product: CASSPPGPYEQYF.

The chain employs TRBV5-1 and TRBJ1-4, with 7 bases that match TRBD1. CDR1 and CDR2 (germline): SGHRS, YFSETQ. This CDR3 has 14 residues. The ends lost 3 bases at V and 6 bases at J; junction bases unmatched: 5. The CDR3: CASSSGGQYEKLFF. As DNA, the CDR3 is TGCGCCAGCAGCTCGGGGGGACAGTATGAAAAACTGTTTTTT.

The J gene is TRBJ2-7, the V gene TRBV4-2; perhaps TRBD1 as D (6 bases). V lost 4 bases to trimming and J lost 2 bases, with 18 bases between them. The length of the CDR3 is 16 residues. Germline V lookup: CDR1 LGHNA, CDR2 YNFKEQ. In DNA form, the CDR3 reads TGTGCCAGCAGCCCTGGACAGACGAGCCTAACCTACGAGCAGTACTTC. Protein: CASSPGQTSLTYEQYF.

The gene calls are TRBV28 and TRBJ2-4; D ambiguous. Trimming left V 7 bases short and J 0 bases short, with 13 bases between. This CDR3 is built from 15 residues. Germline V gene lookup returns CDR1 MDHEN and CDR2 SYDVKM. CDR3 coding DNA: TGTGCCAGCACCTACAGCCGGGTAGCCAAAAACATTCAGTACTTC. Its protein product is CASTYSRVAKNIQYF.

The CDR3 region has the DNA TGTGCCAGCAGCGTAGGCGGGCCCTCCTACGAGCAGTACTTC. It codes for CASSVGGPSYEQYF. The J gene is TRBJ2-7, the V gene TRBV9; TRBD2 might be the D (5 bases). V lost 0 bases and J lost 0, with 7 bases in between. The CDR3 has 14 residues. Germline V CDR1 and CDR2: SGDLS, YYNGEE.